The 21 T cell receptor beta chains given below trace back to one sample, sequenced in a study of CD8 T cells in Susac syndrome. The RNA, about 0.5 to 1 ug, was put through reverse transcription using random hexamers. TCRdb recomputed calls from the immunoSEQ multiplex PCR reads with MiXCR, one row per CDR3 protein. The sample has over 100,000 distinct CDR3 sequences; over 90% are singletons. Input material: CD4+ T cells from PBMCs. The receptors originated from a human donor with Susac syndrome.

This chain joins TRBV24-1 and TRBJ2-5; 7 bases align to TRBD2. The germline V gene encodes CDR1 KGHDR and CDR2 SFDVKD. The CDR3 length is 15 residues. Unmatched junction bases numbered 4, after V lost 3 bases and J lost 1 base. This chain's CDR3 is CATSDGRVRQETQYF. The CDR3 DNA is TGTGCCACCAGTGATGGGAGGGTACGCCAAGAGACCCAGTACTTC.

V usage is TRBV5-6 and J usage is TRBJ2-3; 10 bases are shared with TRBD2. Germline V gene sequence: CDR1 SGHDT, CDR2 YYEEEE. The junction had 11 bases not matched to a gene; V was cut back by 2 bases and J by 5 bases. The CDR3 totals 17 residues. CDR3 nucleotides: TGTGCCAGCAGCTTACTATCTAGCGGGAGACGTGAAGATACGCAGTATTTT. This gives the protein CASSLLSSGRREDTQYF.

This chain joins TRBV29-1 and TRBJ1-5; TRBD1 might be the D (5 bases). V was shortened by 4 bases and J by 7 bases, with 11 bases between the two germline ends. Germline V lookup: CDR1 SQVTM, CDR2 ANQGSEA. The CDR3 has 12 amino acids. The CDR3 DNA reads as TGCAGCGTTGGGGGGAATGGGCAGCCCCAGCATTTT. This gives the protein CSVGGNGQPQHF.

This chain joins TRBV3-1 and TRBJ2-3; the D is unclear. This CDR3 comprises 15 residues. Germline lookup yields CDR1 LGHDT and CDR2 YNNKEL (reference sequence). The V end lost 4 bases, the J end lost 2 bases, and 13 bases lay between the germline ends. In nucleotides, the CDR3 is TGTGCCAGCAGCCCTGAGGTTCTTCTCACAGATACGCAGTATTTT. Protein product: CASSPEVLLTDTQYF.

The V and J genes are TRBV12-3 or TRBV12-4 and TRBJ1-1; 7 bases fit TRBD1. CDR3 size: 16 residues. V lost 5 bases and J lost 4; bases outside the gene matches: 13. CDR3 DNA sequence: TGTGCCAGCAGTCCCCCAGGACAGGCCTCGGTCACTGAAGCTTTCTTT. It translates to CASSPPGQASVTEAFF.

The sample holds one count of this clonotype. The gene calls are TRBV12-3 or TRBV12-4 and TRBJ1-1; TRBD1 matches at 8 bases. Trimming at V came to 4 bases and at J to 8 bases, leaving 6 bases not matched to a gene. The length of the CDR3 is 13 residues. The CDR3 bases are TGTGCCAGCAGTTCTTGGACAGGGTCAGAAGCTTTCTTT. Protein: CASSSWTGSEAFF.

The V and J genes are TRBV6-2 or TRBV6-3 and TRBJ1-2, with D possibly matching TRBD1 (6 bases). The CDR3 has 16 residues. Looked up from germline, CDR1 is MNHEY and CDR2 is SVGEGT. V was pared by 4 bases and J by 0 bases, with 15 bases between. The CDR3: CASSSSGVTANYGYTF. The CDR3 region has the DNA TGTGCCAGCAGTTCATCAGGGGTGACCGCTAACTATGGCTACACCTTC.

This chain links TRBV20-1 with TRBJ2-1; TRBD2 aligns across 8 bases. The CDR3 covers 15 residues. After removal of 0 bases from V and 5 bases from J, the junction contained 6 bases not matched to a gene. Germline-derived CDR1 and CDR2 are DFQATT and SNEGSKA (reference sequence). The CDR3 sequence: CSARDRLASNNEQFF. For the CDR3, the DNA is TGCAGTGCTAGAGATCGACTAGCGTCTAACAATGAGCAGTTCTTC.

V and J are TRBV20-1 and TRBJ2-7; 7 bases match TRBD1. With V trimmed by 3 bases and J by 1 base, 6 bases remained unmatched. CDR3 length: 14 residues. CDR1 and CDR2 from the germline V gene are DFQATT and SNEGSKA (reference sequence). This CDR3 is CSASLDRASYEQYF. CDR3 DNA sequence: TGCAGTGCTAGCCTAGACAGGGCTTCCTACGAGCAGTACTTC.

The J gene is TRBJ2-4, the V gene TRBV3-1, with TRBD1 matching over 7 bases. After removal of 6 bases from V and 7 bases from J, the junction contained 6 bases not matched to a gene. CDR3 length equals 13 residues. Germline-derived CDR1 and CDR2 are LGHDT and YNNKEL (reference sequence). CDR3 sequence: CASSSGRGNIQYF. The CDR3, as DNA: TGTGCCAGCAGTTCGGGCAGGGGGAACATTCAGTACTTC.

The chain recombines TRBV27 with TRBJ2-2, with TRBD2 matching over 12 bases. This CDR3 has 17 amino acids. Germline values: CDR1 MNHEY, CDR2 SMNVEV (reference sequence). V lost 1 base to trimming and J lost 7 bases; unmatched junction nucleotides: 7. CDR3: CASSLFGLAGRSGELFF. The CDR3 DNA reads TGTGCCAGCAGTTTATTCGGACTAGCGGGACGAAGCGGGGAGCTGTTTTTT.

This chain joins TRBV29-1 and TRBJ1-4, with unresolved D. The ends were cut back, 4 bases at V and 8 bases at J, with 11 bases in the middle. This CDR3 has 12 residues. Germline V gene data show CDR1 as SQVTM and CDR2 as ANQGSEA. CDR3 sequence: CSVVEQKEKLFF. The CDR3 nucleotides are TGCAGCGTTGTGGAACAGAAGGAAAAACTGTTTTTT.

The V gene is TRBV29-1, the J gene TRBJ2-1; 10 bases are a match to TRBD2. Per the germline V gene, CDR1 is SQVTM and CDR2 is ANQGSEA. V shed 5 bases and J 8 bases; nucleotides not matched to a gene: 12. The CDR3 runs to 15 residues. The CDR3 spells CSVRGAGGPSDEQFF. CDR3 nucleotide sequence: TGCAGCGTTCGCGGAGCGGGAGGGCCCAGCGATGAGCAGTTCTTC.

The chain couples TRBV14 to TRBJ2-5, with D possibly TRBD1 on 5 matching bases. Germline CDR1 and CDR2: SGHDN and FVKESK. The CDR3 length is 14 residues. V was clipped by 1 base and J by 0 bases, with 6 bases between them. The CDR3 region is CASSQGTHQETQYF. The CDR3 DNA reads TGTGCCAGCAGCCAAGGGACACACCAAGAGACCCAGTACTTC.

This chain uses TRBV20-1 with TRBJ2-7; D is undetermined. The V and J ends lost 1 base and 7 bases respectively, with 14 bases between them. Germline V gene data show CDR1 as DFQATT and CDR2 as SNEGSKA (reference sequence). CDR3 length equals 13 residues. The CDR3 sequence is CSARVATKGEQYF. The CDR3 coding sequence is TGCAGTGCTAGAGTGGCAACCAAGGGAGAGCAGTACTTC.

This sequence joins TRBV28 and TRBJ2-5; 11 nucleotides agree with TRBD2. This CDR3 contains 17 residues. The germline V gene encodes CDR1 MDHEN and CDR2 SYDVKM. Trimming at V came to 7 bases and at J to 7 bases, leaving 17 bases not matched to a gene. In DNA, the CDR3 is TGTGCCAGCAATCTACCGACTAGCGGGAAGAGGGACCCGACCCAGTACTTC. This encodes CASNLPTSGKRDPTQYF. The whole variable domain, filled in from reference TRBV28 and TRBJ2-5, reads DVKVTQSSRYLVKRTGEKVFLECVQDMDHENMFWYRQDPGLGLRLIYFSYDVKMKEKGDIPEGYSVSREKKERFSLILESASTNQTSMYLCASNLPTSGKRDPTQYFGPGTRLLVL.

V gene TRBV30 combines with J gene TRBJ1-1; no firm D call. This CDR3 contains 15 residues. Trimming took 3 bases from V and 0 from J, leaving 14 bases between them. Germline loops: CDR1 GTSNPN, CDR2 SVGIG (reference sequence). CDR3 sequence reads: CAWRGGSGVNTEAFF. As DNA, the CDR3 is TGTGCCTGGAGGGGCGGTTCCGGGGTGAACACTGAAGCTTTCTTT.

V is TRBV7-6 and J is TRBJ2-7, with TRBD1 matching 9 bases. V lost 0 bases to trimming and J lost 7 bases; unmatched junction nucleotides: 10. CDR3 length: 16 residues. In germline, CDR1 is SGHVS, CDR2 FNYEAQ. CDR3 protein: CASSLAAGTGFIEQYF. As DNA, the CDR3 is TGTGCCAGCAGCTTAGCCGCCGGGACAGGGTTTATTGAGCAGTACTTC.

V and J are TRBV20-1 and TRBJ2-7; 7 nucleotides agree with TRBD1. Trimming at V came to 4 bases and at J to 0 bases, leaving 6 bases not matched to a gene. CDR1 and CDR2 (germline): DFQATT, SNEGSKA (reference sequence). The CDR3 spans 14 residues. CDR3 nucleotide sequence: TGCAGTGCTACTCCGACAGGGCCCTCCTACGAGCAGTACTTC. Its translation is CSATPTGPSYEQYF.

The gene calls are TRBV12-3 or TRBV12-4 and TRBJ2-4; TRBD1 or TRBD2 may be the D gene (5 bases each). The CDR3 is made up of 14 amino acids. The V and J ends lost 1 base and 8 bases respectively, with 12 bases between them. DNA of the CDR3: TGTGCCAGCAGTTTAGGGGACCGGCGGGACATTCAGTACTTC. Its protein is CASSLGDRRDIQYF.

The CDR3 protein is CSVGQGWTEAFF. The CDR3 DNA sequence: TGCAGCGTTGGACAGGGTTGGACTGAAGCTTTCTTT. The chain employs TRBV29-1 and TRBJ1-1; 7 nucleotides agree with TRBD1. Germline V lookup: CDR1 SQVTM, CDR2 ANQGSEA. After removal of 4 bases from V and 5 bases from J, the junction contained 4 bases not matched to a gene. This CDR3 has 12 residues.